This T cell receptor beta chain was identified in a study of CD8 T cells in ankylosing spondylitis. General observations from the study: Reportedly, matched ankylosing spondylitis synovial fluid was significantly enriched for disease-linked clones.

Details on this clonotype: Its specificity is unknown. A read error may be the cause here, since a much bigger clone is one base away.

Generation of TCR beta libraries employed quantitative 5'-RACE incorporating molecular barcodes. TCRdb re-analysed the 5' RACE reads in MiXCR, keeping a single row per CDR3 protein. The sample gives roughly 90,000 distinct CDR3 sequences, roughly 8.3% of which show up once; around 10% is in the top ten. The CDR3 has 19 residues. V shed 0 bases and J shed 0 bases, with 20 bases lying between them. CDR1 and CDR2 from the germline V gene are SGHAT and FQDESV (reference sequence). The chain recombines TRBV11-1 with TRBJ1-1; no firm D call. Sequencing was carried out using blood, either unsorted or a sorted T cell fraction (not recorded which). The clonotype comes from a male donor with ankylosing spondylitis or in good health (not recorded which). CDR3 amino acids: CASSLAPPGLYHMNTEAFF. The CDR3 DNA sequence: TGTGCCAGCAGCTTAGCACCCCCGGGCCTCTACCACATGAACACTGAAGCTTTCTTT.